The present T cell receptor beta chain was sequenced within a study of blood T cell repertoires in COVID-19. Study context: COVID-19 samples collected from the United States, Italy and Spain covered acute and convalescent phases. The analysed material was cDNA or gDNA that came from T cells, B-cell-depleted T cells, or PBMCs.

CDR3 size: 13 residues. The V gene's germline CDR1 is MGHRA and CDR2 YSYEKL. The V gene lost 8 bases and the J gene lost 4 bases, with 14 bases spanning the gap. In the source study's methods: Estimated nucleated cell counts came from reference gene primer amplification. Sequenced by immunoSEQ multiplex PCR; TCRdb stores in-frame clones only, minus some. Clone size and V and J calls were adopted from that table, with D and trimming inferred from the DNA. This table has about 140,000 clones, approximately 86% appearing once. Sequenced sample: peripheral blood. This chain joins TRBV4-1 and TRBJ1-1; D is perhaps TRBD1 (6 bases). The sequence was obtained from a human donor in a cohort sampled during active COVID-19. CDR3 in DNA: TGCGCCAGCGAACGGACAGTGGGCACTGAAGCTTTCTTT. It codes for CASERTVGTEAFF.